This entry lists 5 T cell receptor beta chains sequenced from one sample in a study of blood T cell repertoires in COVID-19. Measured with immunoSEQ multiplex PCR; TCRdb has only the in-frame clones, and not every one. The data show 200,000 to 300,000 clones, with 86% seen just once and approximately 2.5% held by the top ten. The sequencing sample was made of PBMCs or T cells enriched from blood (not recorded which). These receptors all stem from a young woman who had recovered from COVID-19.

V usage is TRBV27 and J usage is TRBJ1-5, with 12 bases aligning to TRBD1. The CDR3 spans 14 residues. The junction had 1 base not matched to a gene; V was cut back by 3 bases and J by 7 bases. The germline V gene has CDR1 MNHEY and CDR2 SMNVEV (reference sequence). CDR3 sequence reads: CASSFGTGGQPQHF. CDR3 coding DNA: TGTGCCAGCAGTTTCGGGACAGGGGGCCAGCCCCAGCATTTT.

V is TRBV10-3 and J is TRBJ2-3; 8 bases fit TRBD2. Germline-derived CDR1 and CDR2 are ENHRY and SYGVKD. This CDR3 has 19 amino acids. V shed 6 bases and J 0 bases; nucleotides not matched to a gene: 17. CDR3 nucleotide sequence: TGTGCCATCAGAGCCGCACCTTATAGCGGGGAGTCTAGCACAGATACGCAGTATTTT. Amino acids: CAIRAAPYSGESSTDTQYF.

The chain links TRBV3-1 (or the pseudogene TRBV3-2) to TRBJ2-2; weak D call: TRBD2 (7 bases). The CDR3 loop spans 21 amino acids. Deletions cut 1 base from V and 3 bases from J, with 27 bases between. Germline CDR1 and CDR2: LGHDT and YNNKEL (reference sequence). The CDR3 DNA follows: TGTGCCAGCAGCCAAGTTCCCACCGCTGATTATTGGGGGGGGCACACCGGGGAGCTGTTTTTT. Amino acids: CASSQVPTADYWGGHTGELFF.

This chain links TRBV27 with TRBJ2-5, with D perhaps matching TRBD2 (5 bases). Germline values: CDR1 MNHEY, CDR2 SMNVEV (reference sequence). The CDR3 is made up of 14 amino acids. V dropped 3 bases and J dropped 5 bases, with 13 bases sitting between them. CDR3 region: CASSFNGVRETQYF. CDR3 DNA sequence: TGTGCCAGCAGTTTTAACGGGGTCCGCGAGACCCAGTACTTC.

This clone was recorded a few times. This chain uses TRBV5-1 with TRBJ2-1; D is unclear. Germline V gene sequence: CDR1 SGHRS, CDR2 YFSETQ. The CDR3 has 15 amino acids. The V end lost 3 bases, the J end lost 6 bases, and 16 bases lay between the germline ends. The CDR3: CASSWALSIGNEQFF. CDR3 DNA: TGCGCCAGCAGCTGGGCCCTTTCGATCGGCAATGAGCAGTTCTTC.